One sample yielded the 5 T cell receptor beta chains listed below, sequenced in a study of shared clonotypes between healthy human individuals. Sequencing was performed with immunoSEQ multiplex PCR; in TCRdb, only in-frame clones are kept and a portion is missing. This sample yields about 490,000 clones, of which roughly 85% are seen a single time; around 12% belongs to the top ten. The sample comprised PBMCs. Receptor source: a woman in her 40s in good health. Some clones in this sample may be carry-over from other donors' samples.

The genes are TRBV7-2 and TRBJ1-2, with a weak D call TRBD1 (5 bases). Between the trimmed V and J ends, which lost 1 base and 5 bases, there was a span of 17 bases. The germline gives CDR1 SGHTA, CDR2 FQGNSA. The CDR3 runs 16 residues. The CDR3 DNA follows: TGTGCCAGCAGCTTAGGGTCCGGGGGGAGAGGATATGGCTACACCTTC. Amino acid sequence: CASSLGSGGRGYGYTF.

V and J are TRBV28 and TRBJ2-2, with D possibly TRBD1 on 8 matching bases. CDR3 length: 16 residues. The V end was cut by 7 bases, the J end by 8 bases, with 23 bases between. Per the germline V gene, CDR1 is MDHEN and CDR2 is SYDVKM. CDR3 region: CASIPQGARGVGELFF. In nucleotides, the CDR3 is TGTGCCAGCATCCCGCAGGGGGCCCGGGGGGTAGGGGAGCTGTTTTTT.

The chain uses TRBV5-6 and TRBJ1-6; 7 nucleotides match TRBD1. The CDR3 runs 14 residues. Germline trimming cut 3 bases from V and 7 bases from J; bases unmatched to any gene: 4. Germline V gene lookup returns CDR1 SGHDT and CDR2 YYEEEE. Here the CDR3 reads CASSWSRGNSPLHF. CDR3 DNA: TGTGCCAGCAGCTGGAGCAGGGGGAATTCACCCCTCCACTTT.

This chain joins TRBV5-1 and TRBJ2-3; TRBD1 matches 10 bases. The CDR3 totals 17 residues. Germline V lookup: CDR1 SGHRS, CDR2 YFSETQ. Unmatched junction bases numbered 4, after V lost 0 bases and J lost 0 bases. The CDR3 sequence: CASSLGATGGSTDTQYF. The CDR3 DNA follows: TGCGCCAGCAGCTTGGGGGCGACAGGGGGCAGCACAGATACGCAGTATTTT. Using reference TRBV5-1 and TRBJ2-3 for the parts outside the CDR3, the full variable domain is KAGVTQTPRYLIKTRGQQVTLSCSPISGHRSVSWYQQTPGQGLQFLFEYFSETQRNKGNFPGRFSGRQFSNSRSEMNVSTLELGDSALYLCASSLGATGGSTDTQYFGPGTRLTVL.

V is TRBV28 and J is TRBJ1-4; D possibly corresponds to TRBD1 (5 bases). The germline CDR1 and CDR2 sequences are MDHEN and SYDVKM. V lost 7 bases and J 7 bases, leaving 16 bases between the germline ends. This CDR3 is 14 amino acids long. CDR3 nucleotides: TGTGCCAGCACCGTGGGCAGGGAGAGTGAAAAACTGTTTTTT. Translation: CASTVGRESEKLFF.